Listed below are T cell receptor beta chains from one sample, sequenced in a study of early T cells in non-severe SARS-CoV-2 infection. TCRdb ran MiXCR on the 5' RACE reads and lists one entry per CDR3 protein. Of 80,000 to 95,000 distinct CDR3 sequences listed, roughly 13% are singletons. The specimen was whole blood. Source of these receptors: an adult who was a healthcare worker with PCR-confirmed SARS-CoV-2 infection or an uninfected control (not recorded which). Both conserved end residues are part of each CDR3. The order of the fields is J gene, V gene, D gene, CDR3 protein. D genes are given only for firm matches.

TRBJ2-3	TRBV18	NA	CASSPGDFRAADTQYF
TRBJ1-5	TRBV20-1	NA	CSARLGVSGNQPQHF
TRBJ1-6	TRBV5-1	NA	CASSRGSLYNSPLHF
TRBJ2-7	TRBV3-1	TRBD1	CASSLGGQVYEQYF
TRBJ2-2	TRBV11-2	NA	CASSLRTGTNTGELFF
TRBJ2-3	TRBV7-9	TRBD1	CASSLDGTATDTQYF
TRBJ2-1	TRBV20-1	TRBD1	CSARDLGQGLDEQFF
TRBJ2-2	TRBV7-3	TRBD1	CASSLAGTANTGELFF
TRBJ2-3	TRBV29-1	NA	CSVEIGSASVSTDTQYF
TRBJ2-7	TRBV7-2	TRBD2	CASSLVPGGPQEQYF
TRBJ1-1	TRBV20-1	NA	CSARVRDTEAFF
TRBJ2-1	TRBV11-2	TRBD2	CASSLAAGLAGQFF
TRBJ2-3	TRBV30	NA	CAWSSGTDTQYF
TRBJ2-5	TRBV5-1	NA	CASSIAGTPKETQYF
TRBJ2-5	TRBV6-5	NA	CASSIAGFGQETQYF
TRBJ2-7	TRBV4-3	TRBD1	CASSQDLSQGDVGQYF
TRBJ1-5	TRBV5-1	NA	CASSLSGDQPQHF
TRBJ2-2	TRBV6-5	TRBD2	CASRAGGKNTGELFF
TRBJ1-2	TRBV2	TRBD1	CASTDRGAWGYTF
TRBJ2-2	TRBV14	NA	CASSLQAFTGELFF
TRBJ2-7	TRBV7-3	TRBD1	CASSSTGTGVYEQYF
TRBJ2-1	TRBV10-3	NA	CAISEGWGRGSSYNEQFF
TRBJ1-5	TRBV10-2	NA	CASSEGTTRNQPQHF
TRBJ2-5	TRBV15	NA	CATSSRDPEETQYF
TRBJ2-1	TRBV12-3/TRBV12-4	TRBD2	CASSPGGRLPYNEQFF
TRBJ1-2	TRBV29-1	TRBD1	CSVERDRAGGYTF
TRBJ1-2	TRBV19	TRBD1	CASSNGPDRGGYGYTF